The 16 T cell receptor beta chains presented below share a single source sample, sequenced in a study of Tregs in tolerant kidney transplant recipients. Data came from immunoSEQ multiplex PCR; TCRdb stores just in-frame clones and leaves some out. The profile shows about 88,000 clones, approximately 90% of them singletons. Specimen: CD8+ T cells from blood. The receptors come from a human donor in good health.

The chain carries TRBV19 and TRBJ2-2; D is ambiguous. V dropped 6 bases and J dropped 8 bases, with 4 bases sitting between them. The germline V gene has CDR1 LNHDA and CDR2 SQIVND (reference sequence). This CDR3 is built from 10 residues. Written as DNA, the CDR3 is TGTGCCAGTAGGTCGGGGGAGCTGTTTTTT. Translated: CASRSGELFF.

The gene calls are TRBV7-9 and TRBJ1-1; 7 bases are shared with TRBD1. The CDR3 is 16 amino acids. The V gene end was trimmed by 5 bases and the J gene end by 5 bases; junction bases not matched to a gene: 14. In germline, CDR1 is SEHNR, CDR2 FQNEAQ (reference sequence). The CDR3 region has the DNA TGTGCCAGCAGCCCCCCCGCCCGAGAACAGGGGACTGAAGCTTTCTTT. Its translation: CASSPPAREQGTEAFF.

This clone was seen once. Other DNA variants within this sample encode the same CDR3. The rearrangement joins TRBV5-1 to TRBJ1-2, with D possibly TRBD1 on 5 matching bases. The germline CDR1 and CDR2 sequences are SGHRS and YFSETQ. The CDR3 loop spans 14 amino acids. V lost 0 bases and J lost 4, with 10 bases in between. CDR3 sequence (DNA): TGCGCCAGCAGCTTGGATGGGGCTGGCTATGGCTACACCTTC. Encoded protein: CASSLDGAGYGYTF.

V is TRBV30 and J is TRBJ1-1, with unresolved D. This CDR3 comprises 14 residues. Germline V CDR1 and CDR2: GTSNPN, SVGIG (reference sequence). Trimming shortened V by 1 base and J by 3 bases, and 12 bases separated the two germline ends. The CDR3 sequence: CAWSADSVYTEAFF. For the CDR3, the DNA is TGTGCCTGGAGTGCGGATTCGGTTTACACTGAAGCTTTCTTT.

CDR3 sequence: CASSVATSYHQDNEQFF. CDR3 sequence (DNA): TGTGCCAGCAGCGTAGCTACTTCATATCATCAGGACAATGAGCAGTTCTTC. The rearrangement joins TRBV9 to TRBJ2-1, with D hard to call. V gave up 0 bases and J gave up 5 bases, with 18 bases separating them. Germline lookup yields CDR1 SGDLS and CDR2 YYNGEE. The CDR3 consists of 17 residues. Full variable domain (missing parts from reference TRBV9 and TRBJ2-1): DSGVTQTPKHLITATGQRVTLRCSPRSGDLSVYWYQQSLDQGLQFLIQYYNGEERAKGNILERFSAQQFPDLHSELNLSSLELGDSALYFCASSVATSYHQDNEQFFGPGTRLTVL.

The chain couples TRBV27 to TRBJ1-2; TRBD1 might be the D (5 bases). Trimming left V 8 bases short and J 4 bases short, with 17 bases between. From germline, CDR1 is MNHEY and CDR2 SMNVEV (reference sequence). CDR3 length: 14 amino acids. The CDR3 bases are TGTGCCAGCTCCTTGGGGGGGTTGAGCTATGGCTACACCTTC. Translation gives CASSLGGLSYGYTF.

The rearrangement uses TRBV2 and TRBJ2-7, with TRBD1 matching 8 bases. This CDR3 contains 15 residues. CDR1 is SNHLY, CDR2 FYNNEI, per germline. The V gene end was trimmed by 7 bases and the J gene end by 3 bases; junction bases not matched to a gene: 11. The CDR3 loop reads CASINDRGKYYEQYF. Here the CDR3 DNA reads TGTGCCAGCATTAACGACAGGGGAAAGTACTACGAGCAGTACTTC.

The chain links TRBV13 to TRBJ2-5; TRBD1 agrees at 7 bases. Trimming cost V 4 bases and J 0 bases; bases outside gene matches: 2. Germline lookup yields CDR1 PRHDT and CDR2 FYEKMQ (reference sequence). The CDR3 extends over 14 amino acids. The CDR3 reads CASSSDRYQETQYF. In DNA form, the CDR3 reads TGTGCCAGCAGCTCGGACAGGTACCAAGAGACCCAGTACTTC.

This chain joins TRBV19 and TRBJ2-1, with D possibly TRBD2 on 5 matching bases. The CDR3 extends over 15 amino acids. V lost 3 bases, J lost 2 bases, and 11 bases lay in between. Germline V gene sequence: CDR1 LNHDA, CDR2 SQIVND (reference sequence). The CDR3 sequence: CASSMFSAAYNEQFF. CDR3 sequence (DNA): TGTGCCAGTAGTATGTTTAGCGCGGCCTACAATGAGCAGTTCTTC.

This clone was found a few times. The chain's CDR3 is CASSLPATDVYETQYF. The CDR3 DNA sequence: TGTGCCAGCAGCTTACCCGCGACCGACGTTTATGAGACCCAGTACTTC. The V gene is TRBV7-8, the J gene TRBJ2-5, with D unresolved. Between the trimmed V and J ends, which lost 2 bases and 5 bases, there was a span of 18 bases. The CDR3 length is 16 residues. The germline V gene has CDR1 SGHVS and CDR2 FQNEAQ.

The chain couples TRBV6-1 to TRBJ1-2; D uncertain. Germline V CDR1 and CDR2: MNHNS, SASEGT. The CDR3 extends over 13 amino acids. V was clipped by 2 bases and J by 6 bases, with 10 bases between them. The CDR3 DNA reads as TGTGCCAGCAGTGAATACGTTTACCATGGCTACACCTTC. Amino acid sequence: CASSEYVYHGYTF.

In DNA, the CDR3 is TGTGCCAGCAGCTACGGGACAGGGGGCTATGAGCAGTTCTTC. Amino acid sequence: CASSYGTGGYEQFF. The J gene is TRBJ2-1, the V gene TRBV9; 12 nucleotides line up with TRBD1. The CDR3 runs to 14 residues. CDR1 and CDR2 from the germline V gene are SGDLS and YYNGEE. The V and J ends lost 4 bases and 8 bases, in that order; junction bases with no gene match: 4.

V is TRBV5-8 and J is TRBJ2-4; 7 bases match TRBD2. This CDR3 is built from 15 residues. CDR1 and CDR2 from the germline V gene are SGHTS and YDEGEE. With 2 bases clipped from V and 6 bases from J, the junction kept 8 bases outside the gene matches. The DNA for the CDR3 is TGTGCCAGCAGCTTCGTGGCGGGAGAGGGAAACATTCAGTACTTC. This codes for CASSFVAGEGNIQYF.

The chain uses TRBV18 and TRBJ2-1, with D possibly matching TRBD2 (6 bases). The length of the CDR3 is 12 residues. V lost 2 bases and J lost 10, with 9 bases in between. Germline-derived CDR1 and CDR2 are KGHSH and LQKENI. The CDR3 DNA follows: TGTGCCAGCTCACCAGGAGGGGCGGAGCAGTTCTTC. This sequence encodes CASSPGGAEQFF.

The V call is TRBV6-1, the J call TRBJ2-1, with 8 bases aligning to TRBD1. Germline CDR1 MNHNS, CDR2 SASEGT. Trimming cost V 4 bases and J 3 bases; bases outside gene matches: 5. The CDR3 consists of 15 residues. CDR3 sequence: CASSGDRGYYNEQFF. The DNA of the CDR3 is TGTGCCAGCAGTGGAGACAGGGGCTACTACAATGAGCAGTTCTTC.

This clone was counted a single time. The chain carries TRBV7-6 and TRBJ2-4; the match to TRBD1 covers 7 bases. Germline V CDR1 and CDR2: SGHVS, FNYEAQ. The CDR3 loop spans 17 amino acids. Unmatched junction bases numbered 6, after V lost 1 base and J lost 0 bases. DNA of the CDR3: TGTGCCAGCAGCTTAGAAAAGGGGGCCGCAGCCAAAAACATTCAGTACTTC. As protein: CASSLEKGAAAKNIQYF.